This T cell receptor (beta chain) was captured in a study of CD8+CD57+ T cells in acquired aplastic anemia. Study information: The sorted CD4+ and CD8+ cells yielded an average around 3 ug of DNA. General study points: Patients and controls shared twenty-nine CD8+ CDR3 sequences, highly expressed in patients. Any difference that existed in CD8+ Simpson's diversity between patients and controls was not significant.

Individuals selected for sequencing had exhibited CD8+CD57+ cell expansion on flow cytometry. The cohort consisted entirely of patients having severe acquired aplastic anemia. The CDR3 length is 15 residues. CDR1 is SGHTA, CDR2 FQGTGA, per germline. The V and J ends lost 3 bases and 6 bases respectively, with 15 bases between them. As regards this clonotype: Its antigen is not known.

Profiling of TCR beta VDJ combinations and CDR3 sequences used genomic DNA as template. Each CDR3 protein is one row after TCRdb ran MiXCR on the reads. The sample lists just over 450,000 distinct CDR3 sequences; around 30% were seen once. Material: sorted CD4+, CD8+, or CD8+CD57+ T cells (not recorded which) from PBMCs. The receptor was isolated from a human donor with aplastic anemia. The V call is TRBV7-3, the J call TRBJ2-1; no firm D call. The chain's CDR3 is CASSLDGPWGNEQFF. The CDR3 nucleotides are TGTGCCAGCAGCTTGGACGGACCATGGGGCAATGAGCAGTTCTTC.